This T cell receptor (beta chain) emerged from a study of technical replicates of blood from several donors. The table came from immunoSEQ multiplex PCR; TCRdb's copy has only in-frame clones and leaves some out. The sample yields about 81,000 clones, about 81% seen once. The sequencing input was PBMCs. This TCR was recovered from a human donor in good health. Some clones in this sample may be carry-over from other donors' samples.

The CDR3 loop reads CASSSSRTMNTEAFF. The CDR3, as DNA: TGTGCCAGCAGCTCCTCCCGGACTATGAACACTGAAGCTTTCTTT. V usage is TRBV7-2 and J usage is TRBJ1-1; D ambiguous. Germline V lookup: CDR1 SGHTA, CDR2 FQGNSA. The CDR3 is 15 amino acids. The V end was cut by 4 bases, the J end by 0 bases, with 12 bases between.